The 25 T cell receptor beta chains listed next were all sequenced from one sample in a study of T cell changes during pregnancy in multiple sclerosis. Sequencing used immunoSEQ multiplex PCR; TCRdb keeps in-frame clones, though not all of them. The data contain 39,000 or so clones, 75% to 95% of them singletons. The sample was CD8+ T cells from peripheral blood mononuclear cells, taken after pregnancy. These TCRs come from a female donor with multiple sclerosis, enrolled in a pregnancy study.

The rearrangement joins TRBV4-1 to TRBJ1-1; TRBD1 matches 9 bases. In germline, CDR1 is MGHRA, CDR2 YSYEKL. V shed 7 bases, J shed 4 bases, and the junction held 10 bases outside the gene matches. This CDR3 comprises 15 residues. The CDR3 DNA follows: TGCGCCAGCACCCATACTACAGGGGGCGGCACTGAAGCTTTCTTT. Translation: CASTHTTGGGTEAFF.

This chain links TRBV7-2 with TRBJ1-4; D possibly corresponds to TRBD1 (6 bases). V gave up 5 bases and J gave up 7 bases, with 20 bases separating them. Germline V gives CDR1 SGHTA, CDR2 FQGNSA. The CDR3 runs 16 residues. CDR3 sequence (DNA): TGTGCCAGCAGCGTTAATAGTGTGGACAGCTCTGAAAAACTGTTTTTT. This sequence encodes CASSVNSVDSSEKLFF.

This chain uses TRBV9 with TRBJ2-1; D is possibly TRBD2 (6 bases). CDR3 length: 17 residues. Trimming took 1 base from V and 1 from J, leaving 15 bases between them. CDR1 is SGDLS and CDR2 is YYNGEE in the germline V gene. Here the CDR3 reads CASSVRPETRSYNEQFF. CDR3 nucleotide sequence: TGTGCCAGCAGCGTAAGGCCGGAGACTAGGTCCTACAATGAGCAGTTCTTC.

This chain links TRBV13 with TRBJ1-3; D is ambiguous. Germline CDR1 is PRHDT and CDR2 is FYEKMQ (reference sequence). Trimming stripped 2 bases from V and 4 bases from J, with 3 bases between. The CDR3 spans 12 residues. CDR3 residues: CASSLQGNTIYF. The DNA of the CDR3 is TGTGCCAGCAGCTTACAGGGAAACACCATATATTTT.

This clone was seen only once. The gene calls are TRBV7-9 and TRBJ2-7; 10 bases agree with TRBD1. There are 16 residues in the CDR3. Germline trimming cut 4 bases from V and 4 bases from J; bases unmatched to any gene: 10. Germline-derived CDR1 and CDR2 are SEHNR and FQNEAQ (reference sequence). The CDR3 here is CASSSPRDRGLYEQYF. The DNA of the CDR3 is TGTGCCAGCAGCTCACCCCGGGACAGGGGCTTATACGAGCAGTACTTC.

The chain links TRBV6-1 to TRBJ2-1, with TRBD2 identical over 7 bases. V was pared by 2 bases and J by 10 bases, with 11 bases of the junction left unmatched. The CDR3 is made up of 15 amino acids. CDR1 and CDR2 from the germline V gene are MNHNS and SASEGT. CDR3 region: CASSEKRDLLGEQFF. The CDR3 nucleotides are TGTGCCAGCAGTGAAAAGCGGGACCTACTTGGGGAGCAGTTCTTC.

The rearrangement joins TRBV28 to TRBJ2-7, with D possibly TRBD2 on 6 matching bases. V was trimmed by 6 bases and J by 0 bases, leaving 9 bases between them. Germline V gene lookup returns CDR1 MDHEN and CDR2 SYDVKM. This CDR3 is 13 amino acids long. CDR3 nucleotide sequence: TGTGCCAGCAGGGGACTGCCCTCCTACGAGCAGTACTTC. Translated: CASRGLPSYEQYF.

The V call is TRBV4-2, the J call TRBJ2-1; TRBD2 agrees at 8 bases. J was trimmed by 7 bases and V by 1 base; bases with no gene match: 12. The CDR3 is 17 amino acids. Germline V lookup: CDR1 LGHNA, CDR2 YNFKEQ. This CDR3 reads CASSQVGRGGFGNEQFF. CDR3 in DNA: TGTGCCAGCAGCCAAGTCGGGAGGGGGGGCTTTGGTAATGAGCAGTTCTTC.

This sequence joins TRBV27 and TRBJ2-5, with 10 bases matching TRBD2. The CDR3 contains 17 residues. Germline V CDR1 and CDR2: MNHEY, SMNVEV (reference sequence). The J segment lost 5 bases and the V segment lost 2 bases, leaving 11 bases of the junction unmatched. The CDR3: CASSLTAPSGSMETQYF. For the CDR3, the DNA is TGTGCCAGCAGTTTAACCGCCCCTAGCGGGAGCATGGAGACCCAGTACTTC.

This sequence joins TRBV6-1 and TRBJ1-1; D gene unclear. CDR1 is MNHNS and CDR2 is SASEGT in the germline V gene. CDR3 length: 13 amino acids. V was shortened by 4 bases and J by 1 base, with 7 bases between the two germline ends. CDR3 coding DNA: TGTGCCAGCAGTGGACACACGAACACTGAAGCTTTCTTT. Its translation is CASSGHTNTEAFF.

This rearrangement joins TRBV7-8 to TRBJ2-7; 8 nucleotides align to TRBD2. The CDR3 loop spans 15 amino acids. Germline CDR1 reads SGHVS; CDR2 reads FQNEAQ. Trimming took 1 base from V and 4 from J; bases not matched to a gene: 6. The CDR3 region is CASSLVPGGAYEQYF. CDR3 bases: TGTGCCAGCAGCTTAGTGCCCGGGGGGGCGTACGAGCAGTACTTC. The entire variable domain, with the rest obtained from reference TRBV7-8 and TRBJ2-7, is as follows: GAGVSQSPRYKVAKRGQDVALRCDPISGHVSLFWYQQALGQGPEFLTYFQNEAQLDKSGLPSDRFFAERPEGSVSTLKIQRTQQEDSAVYLCASSLVPGGAYEQYFGPGTRLTVT.

The J gene is TRBJ1-2, the V gene TRBV4-1; 10 bases are a match to TRBD1. This CDR3 is 17 amino acids long. Germline assignment: CDR1 MGHRA and CDR2 YSYEKL. Trimming removed 0 bases from V and 5 bases from J; junction bases left unmatched: 9. In DNA, the CDR3 is TGCGCCAGCAGCCAAGATCTGGGACAGGGGAAACTATATGGCTACACCTTC. Translated, it gives CASSQDLGQGKLYGYTF.

The rearrangement uses TRBV27 and TRBJ1-1; D possibly corresponds to TRBD1 (5 bases). The CDR3 runs 16 residues. Between the trimmed V and J ends, which lost 5 bases and 5 bases, there was a span of 21 bases. Looked up from germline, CDR1 is MNHEY and CDR2 is SMNVEV (reference sequence). The CDR3 is CASSALTELNYTEAFF. The CDR3 DNA sequence: TGTGCCAGCAGTGCCTTGACAGAACTTAACTATACTGAAGCTTTCTTT.

The rearrangement links TRBV28 to TRBJ1-3; 7 nucleotides agree with TRBD1. J was trimmed by 2 bases and V by 6 bases; bases with no gene match: 10. Germline lookup yields CDR1 MDHEN and CDR2 SYDVKM. This CDR3 contains 16 residues. The CDR3 bases are TGTGCCAGCAGCAAAGTGGGACAGTGGCCTGGAAACACCATATATTTT. Its protein is CASSKVGQWPGNTIYF.

The chain links TRBV2 to TRBJ1-5; D uncertain. CDR1 and CDR2 from the germline V gene are SNHLY and FYNNEI. Trimming stripped 5 bases from V and 6 bases from J, with 11 bases between. The CDR3 length is 13 residues. The CDR3 loop is CASSLEGFQPQHF. Written as DNA, the CDR3 is TGTGCCAGCAGTCTTGAGGGTTTTCAGCCCCAGCATTTT.

CDR3: CASSLHWRGSGASSYNEQFF. The CDR3 region has the DNA TGTGCCAGCAGCTTACATTGGCGTGGTTCGGGAGCCAGCTCCTACAATGAGCAGTTCTTC. This chain uses TRBV7-3 with TRBJ2-1, with a weak D call TRBD2 (6 bases). Germline lookup yields CDR1 SGHTA and CDR2 FQGTGA. The CDR3 loop spans 20 amino acids. With 2 bases removed from V and 0 bases from J, the gap between germline ends came to 23 bases.

V and J are TRBV5-8 and TRBJ1-5; 8 bases are shared with TRBD1. Looked up from germline, CDR1 is SGHTS and CDR2 is YDEGEE. V lost 0 bases, J lost 8 bases, and 7 bases stayed unmatched. The length of the CDR3 is 15 residues. CDR3: CASSLGQGNREPQHF. DNA of the CDR3: TGTGCCAGCAGCTTGGGACAGGGGAACAGGGAGCCCCAGCATTTT.

The chain uses TRBV2 and TRBJ1-2; possible D gene TRBD1, 5 bases. Germline assignment: CDR1 SNHLY and CDR2 FYNNEI. Trimming removed 6 bases at V and 8 bases at J, with 16 bases between. The CDR3 totals 13 residues. The CDR3 DNA reads as TGTGCCAGCAGAGGGGCGGCGCGGAAGGGCTACACCTTC. It codes for CASRGAARKGYTF. Filled out from reference TRBV2 and TRBJ1-2, the complete variable domain reads EPEVTQTPSHQVTQMGQEVILRCVPISNHLYFYWYRQILGQKVEFLVSFYNNEISEKSEIFDDQFSVERPDGSNFTLKIRSTKLEDSAMYFCASRGAARKGYTFGSGTRLTVV.

The V and J genes are TRBV27 and TRBJ2-1; a possible D gene is TRBD1 (6 bases). The V and J ends lost 6 bases and 2 bases respectively, with 11 bases between them. CDR1 is MNHEY and CDR2 is SMNVEV in the germline V gene (reference sequence). CDR3 size: 14 residues. The CDR3 protein is CASSETGAYNEQFF. In DNA form, the CDR3 reads TGTGCCAGCAGCGAGACAGGCGCCTACAATGAGCAGTTCTTC.

This chain links TRBV9 with TRBJ2-5, with D perhaps TRBD1 (5 bases). The CDR3 loop spans 15 amino acids. Germline loops: CDR1 SGDLS, CDR2 YYNGEE. Trimming shortened V by 0 bases and J by 5 bases, and 14 bases separated the two germline ends. CDR3 DNA sequence: TGTGCCAGCAGCGTAGATAGGGGTACACGGGAGACCCAGTACTTC. This encodes CASSVDRGTRETQYF.

This clone has a handful of counts. This chain connects TRBV6-1 to TRBJ1-5; D gene unclear. The CDR3 length is 17 residues. The germline V and J ends were trimmed by 2 bases and 0 bases, with 14 bases remaining between them. The germline V gene has CDR1 MNHNS and CDR2 SASEGT. As DNA, the CDR3 is TGTGCCAGCAGTGAATTAGCGACGGGTTATAGCAATCAGCCCCAGCATTTT. This encodes CASSELATGYSNQPQHF.

The rearrangement uses TRBV30 and TRBJ1-2; D is perhaps TRBD1 (6 bases). The CDR3 length is 17 residues. V lost 0 bases and J lost 0, with 17 bases in between. CDR1 and CDR2 (germline): GTSNPN, SVGIG (reference sequence). The CDR3 nucleotides read TGTGCCTGGAGTGTACACCCGGCGGGGGGCCCTAACTATGGCTACACCTTC. It encodes CAWSVHPAGGPNYGYTF.

The table lists this clone with a count of one. V usage is TRBV27 and J usage is TRBJ2-2; tentative D call: TRBD1 (5 bases). V gave up 2 bases and J gave up 4 bases, with 11 bases separating them. CDR3 length equals 15 residues. Germline V gene sequence: CDR1 MNHEY, CDR2 SMNVEV (reference sequence). The CDR3 reads CASSLPRDSTGELFF. Here the CDR3 DNA reads TGTGCCAGCAGTTTACCCAGGGATTCCACCGGGGAGCTGTTTTTT.

This clone is judged medium-sized (0.01 to 0.1%). This CDR3 is CASSNHRGGPYGYTF. The CDR3 DNA reads TGTGCCAGCAGTAATCACAGGGGAGGTCCCTATGGCTACACCTTC. The rearrangement joins TRBV27 to TRBJ1-2; 7 positions match TRBD1. After removal of 5 bases from V and 4 bases from J, the junction contained 10 bases not matched to a gene. The CDR3 loop spans 15 amino acids. Germline V gene data show CDR1 as MNHEY and CDR2 as SMNVEV (reference sequence).

This clone was observed a single time. The chain combines TRBV7-9 with TRBJ1-2; the D gene is possibly TRBD1 (6 bases). Trimming left V 2 bases short and J 3 bases short, with 13 bases between. CDR1 SEHNR and CDR2 FQNEAQ come from the germline V gene (reference sequence). This CDR3 is 15 amino acids long. The CDR3 sequence is CASSLRSAGDYGYTF. CDR3 sequence (DNA): TGTGCCAGCAGCTTACGATCGGCAGGGGACTATGGCTACACCTTC. Full variable domain (missing parts from reference TRBV7-9 and TRBJ1-2): DTGVSQNPRHKITKRGQNVTFRCDPISEHNRLYWYRQTLGQGPEFLTYFQNEAQLEKSRLLSDRFSAERPKGSFSTLEIQRTEQGDSAMYLCASSLRSAGDYGYTFGSGTRLTVV.